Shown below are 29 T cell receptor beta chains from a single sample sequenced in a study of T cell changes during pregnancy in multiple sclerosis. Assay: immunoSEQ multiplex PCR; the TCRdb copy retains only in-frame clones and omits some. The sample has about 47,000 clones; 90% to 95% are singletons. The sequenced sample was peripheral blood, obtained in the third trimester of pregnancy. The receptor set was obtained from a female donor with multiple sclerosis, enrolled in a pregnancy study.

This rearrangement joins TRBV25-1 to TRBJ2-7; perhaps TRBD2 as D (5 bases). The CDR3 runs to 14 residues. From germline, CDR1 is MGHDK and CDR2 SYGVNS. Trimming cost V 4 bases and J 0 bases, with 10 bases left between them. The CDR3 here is CASSVAGSSYEQYF. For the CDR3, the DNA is TGTGCCAGCAGTGTGGCGGGCAGCTCCTACGAGCAGTACTTC.

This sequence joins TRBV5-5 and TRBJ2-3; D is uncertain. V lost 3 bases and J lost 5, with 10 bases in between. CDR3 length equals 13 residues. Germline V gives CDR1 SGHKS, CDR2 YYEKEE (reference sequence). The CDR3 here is CASSWSIGDTQYF. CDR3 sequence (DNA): TGTGCCAGCAGCTGGAGCATTGGAGATACGCAGTATTTT.

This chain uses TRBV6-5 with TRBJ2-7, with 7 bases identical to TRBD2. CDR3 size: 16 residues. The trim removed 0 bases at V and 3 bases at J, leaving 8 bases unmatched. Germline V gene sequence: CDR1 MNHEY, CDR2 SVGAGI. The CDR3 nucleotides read TGTGCCAGCAGTTACTCTATCCGGACGGGAGGCTACGAGCAGTACTTC. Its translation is CASSYSIRTGGYEQYF.

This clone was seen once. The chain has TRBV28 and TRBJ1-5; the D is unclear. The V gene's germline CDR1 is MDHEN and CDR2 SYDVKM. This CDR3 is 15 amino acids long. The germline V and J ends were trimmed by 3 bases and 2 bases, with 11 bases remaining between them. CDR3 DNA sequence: TGTGCCAGCAGTTTTCTCGGTTTTGGCAATCAGCCCCAGCATTTT. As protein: CASSFLGFGNQPQHF.

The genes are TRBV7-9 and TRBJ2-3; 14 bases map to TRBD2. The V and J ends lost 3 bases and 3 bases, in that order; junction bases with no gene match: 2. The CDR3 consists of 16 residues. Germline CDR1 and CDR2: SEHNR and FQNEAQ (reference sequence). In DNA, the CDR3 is TGTGCCAGCAGCTTGGGGACTAGCGGGAGTACAGATACGCAGTATTTT. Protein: CASSLGTSGSTDTQYF.

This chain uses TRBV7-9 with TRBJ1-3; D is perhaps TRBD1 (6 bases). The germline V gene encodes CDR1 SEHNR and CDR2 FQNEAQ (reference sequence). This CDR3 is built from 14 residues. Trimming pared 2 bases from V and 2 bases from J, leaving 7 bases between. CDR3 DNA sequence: TGTGCCAGCAGCTTATACAGGGCTGGAAACACCATATATTTT. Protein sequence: CASSLYRAGNTIYF.

The CDR3 DNA reads as TGTGCCAGCAGTCCTTCCCCCCCGTACGAGCAGTACTTC. This sequence encodes CASSPSPPYEQYF. The chain recombines TRBV28 with TRBJ2-7, with no clear D. CDR1 MDHEN and CDR2 SYDVKM come from the germline V gene. The CDR3 spans 13 residues. Trimming took 5 bases from V and 4 from J, leaving 12 bases between them. Combining the CDR3 with reference TRBV28 and TRBJ2-7 gives the whole variable domain DVKVTQSSRYLVKRTGEKVFLECVQDMDHENMFWYRQDPGLGLRLIYFSYDVKMKEKGDIPEGYSVSREKKERFSLILESASTNQTSMYLCASSPSPPYEQYFGPGTRLTVT.

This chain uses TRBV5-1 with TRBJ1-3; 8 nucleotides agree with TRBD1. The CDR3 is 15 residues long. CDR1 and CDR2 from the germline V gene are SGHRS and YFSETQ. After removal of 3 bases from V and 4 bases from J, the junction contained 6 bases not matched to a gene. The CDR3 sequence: CASSSGQGSGNTIYF. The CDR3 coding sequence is TGCGCCAGCAGCTCCGGACAGGGATCAGGAAACACCATATATTTT.

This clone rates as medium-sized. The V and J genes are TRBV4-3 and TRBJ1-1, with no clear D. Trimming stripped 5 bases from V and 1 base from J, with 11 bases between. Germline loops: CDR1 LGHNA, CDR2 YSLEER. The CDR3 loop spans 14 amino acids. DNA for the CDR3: TGCGCCAGCAGCGATAACAATGAGAACACTGAAGCTTTCTTT. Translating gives CASSDNNENTEAFF.

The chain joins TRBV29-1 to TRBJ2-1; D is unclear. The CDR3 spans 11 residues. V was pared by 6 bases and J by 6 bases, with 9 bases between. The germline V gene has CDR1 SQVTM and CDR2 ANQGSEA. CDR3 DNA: TGCAGCGTAGCTAGGCCCAATGAGCAGTTCTTC. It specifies CSVARPNEQFF.

The CDR3 region is CASSRQGGNEQFF. The DNA of the CDR3 is TGTGCCAGCTCAAGACAGGGGGGCAATGAGCAGTTCTTC. The chain joins TRBV28 to TRBJ2-1; TRBD1 matches 9 bases. Germline CDR1 reads MDHEN; CDR2 reads SYDVKM. Trimming took 8 bases from V and 6 from J; bases not matched to a gene: 5. The CDR3 is 13 amino acids.

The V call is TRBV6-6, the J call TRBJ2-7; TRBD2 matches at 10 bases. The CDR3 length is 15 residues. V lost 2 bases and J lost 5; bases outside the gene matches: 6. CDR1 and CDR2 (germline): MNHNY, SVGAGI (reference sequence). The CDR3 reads CASSYAAGGDHEQYF. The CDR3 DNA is TGTGCCAGCAGTTACGCAGCGGGAGGGGACCACGAGCAGTACTTC.

The CDR3 is CASSLAVSSYEQYF. The CDR3 region has the DNA TGTGCCAGCAGCTTAGCGGTCAGCTCCTACGAGCAGTACTTC. This chain joins TRBV7-9 and TRBJ2-7; D uncertain. Germline loops: CDR1 SEHNR, CDR2 FQNEAQ (reference sequence). V was clipped by 0 bases and J by 0 bases, with 6 bases between them. This CDR3 has 14 amino acids. The full variable domain, with the rest looked up from reference TRBV7-9 and TRBJ2-7, is DTGVSQNPRHKITKRGQNVTFRCDPISEHNRLYWYRQTLGQGPEFLTYFQNEAQLEKSRLLSDRFSAERPKGSFSTLEIQRTEQGDSAMYLCASSLAVSSYEQYFGPGTRLTVT.

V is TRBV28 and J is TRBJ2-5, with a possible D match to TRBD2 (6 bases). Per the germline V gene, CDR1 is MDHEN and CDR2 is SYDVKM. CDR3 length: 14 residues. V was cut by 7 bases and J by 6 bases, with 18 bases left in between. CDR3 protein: CASTEWRGMQTQYF. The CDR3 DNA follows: TGTGCCAGCACCGAGTGGAGGGGTATGCAGACCCAGTACTTC.

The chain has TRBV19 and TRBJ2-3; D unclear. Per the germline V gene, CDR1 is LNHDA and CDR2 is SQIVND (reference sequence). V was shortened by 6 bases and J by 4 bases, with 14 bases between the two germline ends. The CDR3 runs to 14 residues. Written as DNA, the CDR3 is TGTGCCAGTAGCAGAGGCACTATGGCAGATACGCAGTATTTT. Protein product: CASSRGTMADTQYF.

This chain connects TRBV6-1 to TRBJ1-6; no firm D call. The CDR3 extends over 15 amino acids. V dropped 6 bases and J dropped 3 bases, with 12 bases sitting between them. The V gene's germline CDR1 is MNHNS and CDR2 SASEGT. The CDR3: CASSFQINYNSPLHF. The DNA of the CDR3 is TGTGCCAGCAGCTTTCAGATTAACTATAATTCACCCCTCCACTTT.

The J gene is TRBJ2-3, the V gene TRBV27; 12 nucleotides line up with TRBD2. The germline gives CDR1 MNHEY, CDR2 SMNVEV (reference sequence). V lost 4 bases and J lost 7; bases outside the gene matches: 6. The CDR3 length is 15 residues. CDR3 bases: TGTGCCAGCAGTTCCAGACTAGCGGGAGACTATACGCAGTATTTT. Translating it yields CASSSRLAGDYTQYF.

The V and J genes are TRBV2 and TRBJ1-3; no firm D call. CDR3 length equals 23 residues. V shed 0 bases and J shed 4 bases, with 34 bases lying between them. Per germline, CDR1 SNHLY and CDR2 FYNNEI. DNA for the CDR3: TGTGCCAGCAGTGAAGCGCGAGCCTTCCTATCGGTAGTTAGCCCTATGGCGGGAAACACCATATATTTT. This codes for CASSEARAFLSVVSPMAGNTIYF.

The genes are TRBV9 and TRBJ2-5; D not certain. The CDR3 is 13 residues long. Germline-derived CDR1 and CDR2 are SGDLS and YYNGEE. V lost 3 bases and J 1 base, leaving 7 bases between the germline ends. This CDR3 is CASSGTVQETQYF. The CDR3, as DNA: TGTGCCAGCAGCGGTACAGTCCAAGAGACCCAGTACTTC.

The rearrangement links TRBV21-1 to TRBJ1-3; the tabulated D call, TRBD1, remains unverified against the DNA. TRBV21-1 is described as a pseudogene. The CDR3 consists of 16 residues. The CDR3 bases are TGTGCCAGCAGCAAAGGGACCGGGACAGGGGGAAACACCATATATTTT. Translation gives CASSKGTGTGGNTIYF.

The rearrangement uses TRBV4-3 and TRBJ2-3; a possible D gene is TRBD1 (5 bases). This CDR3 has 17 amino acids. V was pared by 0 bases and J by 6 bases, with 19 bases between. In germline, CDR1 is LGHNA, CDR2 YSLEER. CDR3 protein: CASSQETILTDRDTQYF. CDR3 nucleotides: TGCGCCAGCAGCCAAGAAACTATTCTGACAGACCGGGATACGCAGTATTTT.

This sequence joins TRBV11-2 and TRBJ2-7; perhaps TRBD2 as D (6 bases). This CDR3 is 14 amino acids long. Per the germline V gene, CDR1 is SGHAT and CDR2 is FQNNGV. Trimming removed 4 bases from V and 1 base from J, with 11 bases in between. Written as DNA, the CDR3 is TGTGCCAGCAGCTCCTTAGCGGCGTCCTACGAGCAGTACTTC. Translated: CASSSLAASYEQYF.

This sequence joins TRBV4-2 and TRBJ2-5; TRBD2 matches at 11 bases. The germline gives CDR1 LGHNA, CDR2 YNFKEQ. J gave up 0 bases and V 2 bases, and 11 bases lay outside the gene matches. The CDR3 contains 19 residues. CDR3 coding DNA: TGTGCCAGCAGCCAAAAAACTAGCGGGAGTAGGTGGAACCAAGAGACCCAGTACTTC. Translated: CASSQKTSGSRWNQETQYF.

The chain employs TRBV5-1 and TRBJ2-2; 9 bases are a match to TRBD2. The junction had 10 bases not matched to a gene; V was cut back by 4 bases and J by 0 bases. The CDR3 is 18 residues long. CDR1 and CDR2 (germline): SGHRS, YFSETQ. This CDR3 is CASSAPVLAGANTGELFF. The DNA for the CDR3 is TGCGCCAGCAGCGCTCCGGTACTAGCGGGCGCGAACACCGGGGAGCTGTTTTTT.

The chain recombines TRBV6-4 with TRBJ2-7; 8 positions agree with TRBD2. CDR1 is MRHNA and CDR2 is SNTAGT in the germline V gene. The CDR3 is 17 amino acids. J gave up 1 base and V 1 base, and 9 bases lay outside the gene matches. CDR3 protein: CASSDLIKTSASYEQYF. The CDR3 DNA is TGTGCCAGCAGTGACTTAATAAAGACTAGCGCTTCCTACGAGCAGTACTTC.

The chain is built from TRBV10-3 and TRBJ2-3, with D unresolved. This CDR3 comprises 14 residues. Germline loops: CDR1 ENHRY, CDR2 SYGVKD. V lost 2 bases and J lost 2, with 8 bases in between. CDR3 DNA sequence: TGTGCCATCAGTGAGCAAGTACTCACAGATACGCAGTATTTT. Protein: CAISEQVLTDTQYF.

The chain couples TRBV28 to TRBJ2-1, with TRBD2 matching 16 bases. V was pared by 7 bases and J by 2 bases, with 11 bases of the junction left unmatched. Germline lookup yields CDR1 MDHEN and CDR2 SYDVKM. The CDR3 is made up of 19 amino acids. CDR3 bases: TGTGCCAGCACCGGGCGGGGACTAGCGGGAGGGCGCCCCTACAATGAGCAGTTCTTC. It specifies CASTGRGLAGGRPYNEQFF.

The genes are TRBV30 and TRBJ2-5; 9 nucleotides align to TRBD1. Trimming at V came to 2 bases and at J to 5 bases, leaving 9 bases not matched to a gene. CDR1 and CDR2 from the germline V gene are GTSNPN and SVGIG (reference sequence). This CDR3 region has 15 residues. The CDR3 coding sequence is TGTGCCTGGAGTCCGACGGGACAGGGTGAGGAGACCCAGTACTTC. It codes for CAWSPTGQGEETQYF.

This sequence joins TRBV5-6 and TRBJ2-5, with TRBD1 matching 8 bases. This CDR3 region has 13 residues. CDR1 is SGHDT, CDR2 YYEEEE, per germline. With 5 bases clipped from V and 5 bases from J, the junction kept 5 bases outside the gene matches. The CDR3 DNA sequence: TGTGCCAGCAGGAATACAGGGGGGGAGACCCAGTACTTC. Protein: CASRNTGGETQYF.